Shown below are 6 T cell receptor beta chains from a single sample sequenced in a study of T cell repertoires in cytomegalovirus infection. TCRdb reprocessed the reads via MiXCR and lists one record per CDR3 protein. The table lists 310,000 or so distinct CDR3 sequences, under 20% of them singletons. The sample taken for sequencing was PBMCs. These TCRs come from a human donor in good health (CMV status not recorded). Some clones in this sample may be carry-over from other donors' samples.

This chain links TRBV10-3 with TRBJ2-2; D perhaps matches TRBD1 (6 bases). V shed 4 bases and J shed 4 bases, with 7 bases lying between them. Germline V gives CDR1 ENHRY, CDR2 SYGVKD. CDR3 length: 13 residues. CDR3 amino acids: CAISGGGTGELFF. As DNA, the CDR3 is TGTGCCATCAGTGGAGGGGGCACCGGGGAGCTGTTTTTT.

Remarks on this clonotype: A junction end diverges from the germline sequence, so it may reflect a read error. This rearrangement joins TRBV7-9 to TRBJ1-6; D is unclear. The germline CDR1 and CDR2 sequences are SEHNR and FQNEAQ (reference sequence). There are 14 residues in the CDR3. Here the CDR3 DNA reads TGCGCCAGCAGCTTAGATAGCGATAATTCACCCCTCCACTTT. It translates to CASSLDSDNSPLHF.

The chain combines TRBV5-6 with TRBJ2-7, with D unclear. Germline CDR1 reads SGHDT; CDR2 reads YYEEEE. CDR3 length equals 14 residues. Trimming left V 0 bases short and J 3 bases short, with 10 bases between. This CDR3 is CASSLGDTDYEQYF. The DNA for the CDR3 is TGTGCCAGCAGCTTGGGCGACACAGACTACGAGCAGTACTTC.

The V and J genes are TRBV5-4 and TRBJ2-2; D gene unclear. The CDR3 contains 15 residues. V was trimmed by 2 bases and J by 0 bases, leaving 8 bases between them. Germline CDR1 SGHNT, CDR2 YYREEE (reference sequence). The CDR3 bases are TGTGCCAGCAGCTTTCCAGTCGCGAACACCGGGGAGCTGTTTTTT. Its protein product is CASSFPVANTGELFF. The full variable domain, with the rest looked up from reference TRBV5-4 and TRBJ2-2, is ETGVTQSPTHLIKTRGQQVTLRCSSQSGHNTVSWYQQALGQGPQFIFQYYREEENGRGNFPPRFSGLQFPNYSSELNVNALELDDSALYLCASSFPVANTGELFFGEGSRLTVL.

At least ten counts were recorded for this clonotype. The V call is TRBV19, the J call TRBJ2-6; no reliable D call. Germline CDR1 LNHDA, CDR2 SQIVND (reference sequence). This CDR3 is built from 16 residues. V dropped 3 bases and J dropped 0 bases, with 9 bases sitting between them. CDR3 sequence: CASSIPAGSGANVLTF. In DNA form, the CDR3 reads TGTGCCAGTAGTATCCCGGCAGGCTCTGGGGCCAACGTCCTGACTTTC.

This clonotype was seen many times. This chain connects TRBV6-1 to TRBJ1-2; D is unclear. Trimming stripped 3 bases from V and 5 bases from J, with 16 bases between. Germline assignment: CDR1 MNHNS and CDR2 SASEGT. The CDR3 spans 15 residues. This chain's CDR3 is CASSEQSFESYGYTF. The CDR3 nucleotides read TGTGCCAGCAGTGAGCAGTCCTTTGAAAGTTATGGCTACACCTTC.